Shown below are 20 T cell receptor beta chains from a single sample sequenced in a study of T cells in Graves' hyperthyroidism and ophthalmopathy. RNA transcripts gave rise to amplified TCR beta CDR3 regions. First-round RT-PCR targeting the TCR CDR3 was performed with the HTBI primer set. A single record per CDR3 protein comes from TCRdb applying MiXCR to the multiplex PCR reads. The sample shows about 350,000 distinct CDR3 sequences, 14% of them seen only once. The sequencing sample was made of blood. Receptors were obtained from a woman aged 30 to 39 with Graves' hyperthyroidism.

CDR3 sequence (DNA): TGTGCCAGCAGCGCCCGTCCGACCACAGATACGCAGTATTTT. Translating it yields CASSARPTTDTQYF. The V call is TRBV9, the J call TRBJ2-3; D remains ambiguous. Trimming removed 3 bases at V and 2 bases at J, with 10 bases between. Germline V gene lookup returns CDR1 SGDLS and CDR2 YYNGEE. The CDR3 contains 14 residues.

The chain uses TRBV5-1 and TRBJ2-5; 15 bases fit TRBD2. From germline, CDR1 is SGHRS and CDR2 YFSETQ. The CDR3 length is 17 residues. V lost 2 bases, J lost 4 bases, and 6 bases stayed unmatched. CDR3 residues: CASSFLGLAGGPETQYF. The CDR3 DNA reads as TGCGCCAGCAGCTTCCTCGGACTAGCGGGAGGGCCAGAGACCCAGTACTTC.

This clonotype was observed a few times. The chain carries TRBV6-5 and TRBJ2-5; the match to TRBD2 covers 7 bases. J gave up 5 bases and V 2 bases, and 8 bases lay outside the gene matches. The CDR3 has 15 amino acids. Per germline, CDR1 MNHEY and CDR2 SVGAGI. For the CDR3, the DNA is TGTGCCAGCAGTTACGTGGGACTAACTAGCGAGACCCAGTACTTC. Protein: CASSYVGLTSETQYF.

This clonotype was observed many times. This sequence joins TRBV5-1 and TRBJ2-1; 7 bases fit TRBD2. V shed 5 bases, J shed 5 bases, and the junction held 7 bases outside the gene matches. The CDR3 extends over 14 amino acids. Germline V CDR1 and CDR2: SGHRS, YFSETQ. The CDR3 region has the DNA TGCGCCAGCAGGGCGGGCGCGGGGGACAATGAGCAGTTCTTC. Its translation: CASRAGAGDNEQFF.

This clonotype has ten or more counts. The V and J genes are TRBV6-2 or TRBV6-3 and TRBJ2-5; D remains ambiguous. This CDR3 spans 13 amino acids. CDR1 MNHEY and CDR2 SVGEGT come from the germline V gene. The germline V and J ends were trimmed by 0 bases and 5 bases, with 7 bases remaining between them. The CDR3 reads CASSYSGAETQYF. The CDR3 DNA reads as TGTGCCAGCAGTTACTCGGGTGCGGAGACCCAGTACTTC.

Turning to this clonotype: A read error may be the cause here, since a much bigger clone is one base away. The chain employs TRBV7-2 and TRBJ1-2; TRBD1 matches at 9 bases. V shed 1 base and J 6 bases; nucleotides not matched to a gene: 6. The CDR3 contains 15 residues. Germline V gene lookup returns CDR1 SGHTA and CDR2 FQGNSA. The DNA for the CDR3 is TGTGCCAGCAGCTTAGAAATGAACAGGGGGCATGGCTACACCTTC. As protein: CASSLEMNRGHGYTF.

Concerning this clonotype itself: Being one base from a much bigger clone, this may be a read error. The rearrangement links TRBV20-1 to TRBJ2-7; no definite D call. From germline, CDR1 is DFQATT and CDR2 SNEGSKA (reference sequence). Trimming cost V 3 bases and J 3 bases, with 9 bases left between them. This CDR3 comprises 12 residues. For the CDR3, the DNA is TGCAGTGCTAGGCACAGTATCTACGAGCAGTACTTC. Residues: CSARHSIYEQYF.

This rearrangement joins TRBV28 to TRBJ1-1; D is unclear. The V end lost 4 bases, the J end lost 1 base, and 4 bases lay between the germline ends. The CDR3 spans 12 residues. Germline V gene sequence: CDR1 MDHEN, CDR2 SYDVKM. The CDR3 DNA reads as TGTGCCAGCAGTTGGTGGAACACTGAAGCTTTCTTT. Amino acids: CASSWWNTEAFF.

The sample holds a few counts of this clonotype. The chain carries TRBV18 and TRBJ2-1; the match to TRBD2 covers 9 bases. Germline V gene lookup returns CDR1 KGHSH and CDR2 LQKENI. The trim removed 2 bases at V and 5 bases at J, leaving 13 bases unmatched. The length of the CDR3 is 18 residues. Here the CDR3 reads CASSPSGLAGLADNEQFF. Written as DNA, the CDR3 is TGTGCCAGCTCACCAAGCGGGCTAGCGGGACTAGCTGACAATGAGCAGTTCTTC.

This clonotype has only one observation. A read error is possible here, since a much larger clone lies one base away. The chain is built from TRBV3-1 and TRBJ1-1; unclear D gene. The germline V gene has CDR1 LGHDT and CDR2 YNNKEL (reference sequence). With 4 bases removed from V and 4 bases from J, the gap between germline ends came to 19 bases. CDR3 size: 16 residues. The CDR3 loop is CASSRDAAPKITEAFF. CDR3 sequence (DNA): TGTGCCAGCAGCCGAGATGCAGCACCGAAGATCACTGAAGCTTTCTTT.

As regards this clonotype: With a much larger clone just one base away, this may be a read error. CDR3 amino acids: CASSPQYNQPLHF. CDR3 nucleotide sequence: TGTGCCAGCAGTCCTCAATACAATCAGCCCCTGCATTTT. The V call is TRBV12-3 or TRBV12-4, the J call TRBJ1-5, with unresolved D. This CDR3 has 13 amino acids.

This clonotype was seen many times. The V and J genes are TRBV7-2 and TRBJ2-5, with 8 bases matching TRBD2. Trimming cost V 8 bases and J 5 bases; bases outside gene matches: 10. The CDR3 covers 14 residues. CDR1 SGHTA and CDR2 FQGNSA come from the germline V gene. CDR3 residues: CASGLGGVPETQYF. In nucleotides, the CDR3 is TGTGCCAGCGGCCTCGGGGGGGTGCCGGAGACCCAGTACTTC.

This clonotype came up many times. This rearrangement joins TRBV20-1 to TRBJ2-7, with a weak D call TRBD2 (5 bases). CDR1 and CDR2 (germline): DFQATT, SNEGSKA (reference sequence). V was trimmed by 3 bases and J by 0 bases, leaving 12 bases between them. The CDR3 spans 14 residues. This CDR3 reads CSARVRASSYEQYF. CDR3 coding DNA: TGCAGTGCTAGGGTGCGGGCGTCCTCCTACGAGCAGTACTTC.

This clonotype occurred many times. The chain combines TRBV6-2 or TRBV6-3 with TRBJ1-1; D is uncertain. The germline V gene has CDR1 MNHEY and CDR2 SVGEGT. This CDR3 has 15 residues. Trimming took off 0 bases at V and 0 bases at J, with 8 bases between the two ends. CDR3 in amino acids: CASSYSTRVNTEAFF. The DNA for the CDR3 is TGTGCCAGCAGTTACTCGACTAGGGTGAACACTGAAGCTTTCTTT.

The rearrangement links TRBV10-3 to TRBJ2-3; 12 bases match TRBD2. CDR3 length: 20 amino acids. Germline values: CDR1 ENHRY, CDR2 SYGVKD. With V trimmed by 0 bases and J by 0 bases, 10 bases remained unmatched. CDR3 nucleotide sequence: TGTGCCATCAGTGAGTCTGTACTAGCGGGAGGACTAACTAGCACAGATACGCAGTATTTT. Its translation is CAISESVLAGGLTSTDTQYF.

CDR3 nucleotides: TGTGCCAGTACCGCGGGGGTCACAGGCACAGATACGCAGTATTTT. This encodes CASTAGVTGTDTQYF. V and J are TRBV19 and TRBJ2-3; 7 bases align to TRBD2. The length of the CDR3 is 15 residues. CDR1 and CDR2 (germline): LNHDA, SQIVND (reference sequence). V dropped 7 bases and J dropped 1; count of bases not matched to a gene: 8.

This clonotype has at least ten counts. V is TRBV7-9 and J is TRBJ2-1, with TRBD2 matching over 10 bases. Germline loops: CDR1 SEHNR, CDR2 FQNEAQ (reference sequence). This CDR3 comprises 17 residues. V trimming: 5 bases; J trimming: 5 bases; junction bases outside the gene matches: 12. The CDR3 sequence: CASSRIERAGGHNEQFF. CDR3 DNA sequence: TGTGCCAGCAGCCGTATCGAGCGAGCGGGAGGGCACAATGAGCAGTTCTTC.

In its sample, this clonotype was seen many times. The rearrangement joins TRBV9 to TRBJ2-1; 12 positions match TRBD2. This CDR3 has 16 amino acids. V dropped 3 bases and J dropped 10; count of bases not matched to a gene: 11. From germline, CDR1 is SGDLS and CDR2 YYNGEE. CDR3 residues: CASSDPLAGGPGEQFF. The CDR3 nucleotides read TGTGCCAGCAGCGACCCCCTAGCGGGAGGGCCAGGAGAGCAGTTCTTC.

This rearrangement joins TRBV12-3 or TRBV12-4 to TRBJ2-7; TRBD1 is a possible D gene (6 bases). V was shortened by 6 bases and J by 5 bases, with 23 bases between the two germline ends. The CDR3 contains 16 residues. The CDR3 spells CASSGSVTTGHDEQYF. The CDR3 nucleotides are TGTGCCAGCAGCGGAAGTGTCACTACAGGGCACGACGAGCAGTACTTC.

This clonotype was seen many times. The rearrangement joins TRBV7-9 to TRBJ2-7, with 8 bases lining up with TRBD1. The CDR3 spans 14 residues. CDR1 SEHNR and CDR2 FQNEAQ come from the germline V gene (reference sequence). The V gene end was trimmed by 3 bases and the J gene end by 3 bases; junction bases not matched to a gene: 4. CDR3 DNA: TGTGCCAGCAGCTTCGGACAGGGATACTACGAGCAGTACTTC. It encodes CASSFGQGYYEQYF.